This T cell receptor beta chain was obtained from a study of blood T cell repertoires in COVID-19 (dated by TCRdb to 2018 to 2020). Looking at the study overall: Samples from collaborators originated in the United States, Italy and Spain and spanned both the acute and convalescent phases of COVID-19. The prospective study material was composed of cDNA or gDNA derived from T cells, B-cell-depleted T cells, or PBMCs. Subjects who had been exposed to COVID-19, were actively infected with it, or had recovered from it provided the deeply sampled blood TCRbeta repertoires that made up the dataset. A freely available public database, intended as a resource for researchers studying the immune response to SARS-CoV-2, is where the repertoires were released. The samples were drawn from two sources: the first 160 participants of the ongoing ImmuneRACE study, and fewer than 1,500 subjects contributed by 6 global collaborators. A de-identified subject ID, COVID-19 status, age in years and sex were almost always included in the sample metadata. Where available, HLA class I and class II types were obtained from metadata supplied by the sample provider rather than from assay-based typing. Study-wide findings and limitations: Clinical and demographic metadata were provided uncurated, with the amount varying by source and participant.

The immunoSEQ Assay, a bias-controlled multiplex PCR, was used to amplify TCRbeta CDR3 regions from genomic DNA. Per the source publication's procedure: Nucleated cell counts per sample were estimated from amplification of reference gene primers within the assay. Sequence reads were collapsed and filtered to measure the absolute abundance of every unique TCRbeta CDR3 rearrangement. For each sample, productive Simpson clonality was calculated as the square root of Simpson's diversity index over productive rearrangements. This immuneACCESS table, as held by TCRdb, lists in-frame sequences with V and J called but not all clones. Of the missing ones, under half trace to an unresolved V gene in checked studies; the others have no known cause. V and J calls and clone size come straight from that table; D and trimming were deduced from the DNA. The sample contains hundreds of thousands of clones, 81% of them found a single time. Around 7.5% of the sample comes from the top ten.

Looking up the germline V gene yields CDR1 MNHEY and CDR2 SVGAGI. The CDR3 sequence holds 11 residues, the cysteine and phenylalanine included. Only the CDR3 region is kept as DNA, spanning 33 bases read in frame from base 1. From V the trimming removes 6 bases and from J it removes 8 bases, while the gene matches leave 0 bases of the junction unaccounted for. In Seattle, one collaborating source enrolled patients while the infection was active and tracked those patients longitudinally over the course of disease. The collaborating institutions used their own protocols to collect whole blood in K2EDTA tubes. For TCRbeta analysis, collaborators shipped samples as frozen whole blood, isolated PBMCs, or DNA extracted from either of those sample types. In the case of this clone: The antigen it binds to is not known. It has no much larger one-base neighbor in the sample; base qualities were not kept.

The sequence is built from TRBV6-5 and TRBJ2-1; TRBD1 fits 8 bases in the junction. The receptor was isolated from a woman older than 75 with COVID-19, enrolled during active disease. Sequenced sample: peripheral blood. The CDR3 has the sequence CASRDRDEQFF. The DNA is TGTGCCAGCAGGGACAGGGATGAGCAGTTCTTC.